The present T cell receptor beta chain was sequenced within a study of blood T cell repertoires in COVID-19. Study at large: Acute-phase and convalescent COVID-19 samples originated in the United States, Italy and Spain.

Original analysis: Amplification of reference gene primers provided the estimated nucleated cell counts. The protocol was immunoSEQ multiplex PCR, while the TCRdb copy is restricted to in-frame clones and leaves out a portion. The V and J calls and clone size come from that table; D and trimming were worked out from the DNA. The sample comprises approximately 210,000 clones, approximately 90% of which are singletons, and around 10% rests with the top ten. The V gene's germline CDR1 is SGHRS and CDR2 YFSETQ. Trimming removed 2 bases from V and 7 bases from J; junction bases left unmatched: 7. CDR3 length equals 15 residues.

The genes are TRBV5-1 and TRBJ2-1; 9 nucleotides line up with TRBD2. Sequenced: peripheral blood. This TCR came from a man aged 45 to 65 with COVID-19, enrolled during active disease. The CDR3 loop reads CASSLFGTSLNEQFF. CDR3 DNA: TGCGCCAGCAGCTTATTCGGGACTAGCTTGAATGAGCAGTTCTTC.